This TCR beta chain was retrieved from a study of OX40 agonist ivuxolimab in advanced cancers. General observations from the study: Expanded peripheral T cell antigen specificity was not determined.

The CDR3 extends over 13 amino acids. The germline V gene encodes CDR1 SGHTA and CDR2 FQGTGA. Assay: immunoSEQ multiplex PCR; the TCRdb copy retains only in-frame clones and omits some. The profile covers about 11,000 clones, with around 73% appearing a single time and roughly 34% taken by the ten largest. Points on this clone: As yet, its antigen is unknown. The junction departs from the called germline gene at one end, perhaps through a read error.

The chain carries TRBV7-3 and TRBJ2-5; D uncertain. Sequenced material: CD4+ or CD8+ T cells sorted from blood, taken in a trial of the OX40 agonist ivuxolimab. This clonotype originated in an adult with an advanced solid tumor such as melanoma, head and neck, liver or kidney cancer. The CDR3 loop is CASSVTEQETQYF. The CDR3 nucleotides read TGTGCCAGCAGCGTAACTGAGCAAGAGACCCAGTACTTC.